The sequence of this TCR beta chain was determined in a study of T cell repertoires in cytomegalovirus infection. The wider study: Both recently identified HLA-C-restricted and well-studied HLA-B-restricted CMV epitopes were used in the study. Both a matching HLA type and CMV infection were indicated by public TCR beta signatures.

General study findings and limits: Cumulative frequency (of public TCR beta family members) identified carriers of CMV plus the relevant HLA. Across the ex vivo response, the dominant clonotypes were HLA-C-restricted CMV-specific TCR beta clonotypes.

In TCRdb, the reads were re-called with MiXCR into one record per CDR3 protein. The table has a few hundred thousand distinct CDR3 sequences, roughly 21% seen once. The CDR3 has 13 residues. Germline CDR1 reads SGHVT; CDR2 reads SQSDAQ. Remarks on this clonotype: Its antigen is still unknown.

The source material was cultured PBMCs, sampled from culture after CMV antigen stimulation. The receptor was derived from a human donor in good health (CMV status not recorded). Some clones in this sample may be carry-over from other donors' samples. The rearrangement joins TRBV7-4 to TRBJ2-7; no firm D call. The CDR3 DNA is TGTGCCAGCCGCTTAGTTCCTTACTACGAGCAGTACGTC. Translated: CASRLVPYYEQYV.